Given below is one T cell receptor (beta chain) in context. What it binds is not known. All gene names here are mouse names. Sequencing ends 4 residues short of the CDR3 end; the germline J gene provides the rest. This entry is derived from a study of CD8+ T cells in alopecia areata. Study as a whole: Approximately 6-11-week-old female C3H/HeJ mice were grafted with skin from spontaneously alopecic approximately 6-12-month-old C3H/HeJ graft donors.

cDNA serving as the sequencing template came from extracted, reverse transcribed RNA. Sequencing used immunoSEQ multiplex PCR; TCRdb keeps in-frame clones, though not all of them. In total the sample includes 2,500 to 4,000 clones, none of them seen once. The study, taken as a whole, reports: Sequencing of scalp tissue also captures the resident alphabeta T cells of normal skin. In lesional scalp, particularly from alopecia totalis/universalis, clonality was higher than in normal scalp. In patients, TCRs were shared less clearly than in mice, and HLA may possibly be involved.

The CDR3 runs 14 residues. Looked up from germline, CDR1 is NSQYPW and CDR2 is LRSPGD (reference sequence). V is TRBV1 and J is TRBJ2-3; D possibly corresponds to TRBD1 (5 bases). The specimen sequenced was lesional skin. The receptor comes from a C3H/HeJ mouse with alopecia areata. Strain haplotype at MHC: H2-k. This CDR3 reads CTCSGVRDEETLYF. Incomplete CDR3 DNA: TGCACCTGCAGTGGAGTCAGGGATGAAGAA.